The 12 T cell receptor beta chains presented below share a single source sample, sequenced in a study of cytomegalovirus exposure and HLA in healthy donors. A multiplex PCR was run with 60 Vbeta primers and 13 Jbeta primers. TCRdb keeps only in-frame clones here, not all; method: immunoSEQ multiplex PCR. The sample gives some 36,000 clones, nearly 70% of which show up once; about 6.5% is in the top ten. The sequenced material came from PBMCs. The source is a man younger than 40 in good health and CMV-seronegative.

V gene TRBV7-2 combines with J gene TRBJ1-4, with a tentative D call TRBD1 (5 bases). Trimming removed 5 bases from V and 8 bases from J, with 9 bases in between. CDR1 is SGHTA and CDR2 is FQGNSA in the germline V gene. The CDR3 loop spans 12 amino acids. The chain's CDR3 is CASSPQGEKLFF. CDR3 sequence (DNA): TGTGCCAGCAGCCCCCAGGGAGAAAAACTGTTTTTT.

The chain uses TRBV7-2 and TRBJ1-2; TRBD1 matches at 9 bases. This CDR3 spans 14 amino acids. V was clipped by 5 bases and J by 6 bases; unmatched bases: 7. Germline-derived CDR1 and CDR2 are SGHTA and FQGNSA. CDR3: CASSPTGTGHGYTF. The CDR3 DNA follows: TGTGCCAGCAGCCCCACCGGGACAGGGCATGGCTACACCTTC.

J is TRBJ1-1 and V is TRBV5-8; D gene unclear. In germline, CDR1 is SGHTS, CDR2 YDEGEE. V dropped 0 bases and J dropped 5 bases, with 11 bases sitting between them. This CDR3 spans 14 amino acids. CDR3 residues: CASSLEAVVTEAFF. CDR3 DNA: TGTGCCAGCAGCTTGGAAGCCGTGGTAACTGAAGCTTTCTTT.

The chain recombines TRBV5-4 with TRBJ2-5; possibly TRBD1 for D (5 bases). The CDR3 loop spans 17 amino acids. Germline-derived CDR1 and CDR2 are SGHNT and YYREEE (reference sequence). The germline V and J ends were trimmed by 4 bases and 3 bases, with 22 bases remaining between them. This chain's CDR3 is CASSVYTGRENKETQYF. The CDR3 nucleotides read TGTGCCAGCAGCGTGTACACAGGACGAGAAAACAAAGAGACCCAGTACTTC.

This clone was observed a handful of times. The V and J genes are TRBV5-6 and TRBJ1-5, with a weak D call TRBD1 (5 bases). The CDR3 contains 14 residues. The germline V and J ends were trimmed by 2 bases and 3 bases, with 9 bases remaining between them. Germline V gene data show CDR1 as SGHDT and CDR2 as YYEEEE. The CDR3 bases are TGTGCCAGCAGCTTTAAACAGGACAATCAGCCCCAGCATTTT. Encoded protein: CASSFKQDNQPQHF. The full variable domain, completed using reference TRBV5-6 and TRBJ1-5, is DAGVTQSPTHLIKTRGQQVTLRCSPKSGHDTVSWYQQALGQGPQFIFQYYEEEERQRGNFPDRFSGHQFPNYSSELNVNALLLGDSALYLCASSFKQDNQPQHFGDGTRLSIL.

The chain carries TRBV4-3 and TRBJ2-2; 11 bases line up with TRBD2. The CDR3 extends over 16 amino acids. The ends lost 5 bases at V and 4 bases at J; junction bases unmatched: 6. Germline V gene data show CDR1 as LGHNA and CDR2 as YSLEER. CDR3 DNA sequence: TGCGCCAGCAGCATCGCTAGCGGGGGGCCCACCGGGGAGCTGTTTTTT. Encoded protein: CASSIASGGPTGELFF.

This chain connects TRBV6-5 to TRBJ2-1; D ambiguous. Germline CDR1 MNHEY, CDR2 SVGAGI. V was cut by 0 bases and J by 5 bases, with 8 bases left in between. The CDR3 is made up of 14 amino acids. In nucleotides, the CDR3 is TGTGCCAGCAGTTACTCTGGCGGTAACAATGAGCAGTTCTTC. Translating it yields CASSYSGGNNEQFF.

CDR3 amino acids: CAIRGLAGGYEQYF. Written as DNA, the CDR3 is TGTGCCATCAGGGGACTAGCGGGAGGGTACGAGCAGTACTTC. This chain joins TRBV10-3 and TRBJ2-7; 16 positions match TRBD2. The junction had 0 bases not matched to a gene; V was cut back by 6 bases and J by 4 bases. Germline assignment: CDR1 ENHRY and CDR2 SYGVKD. This CDR3 is built from 14 residues.

The genes are TRBV6-5 and TRBJ2-5, with a possible D match to TRBD1 (5 bases). The germline V and J ends were trimmed by 0 bases and 8 bases, with 16 bases remaining between them. Germline V lookup: CDR1 MNHEY, CDR2 SVGAGI. The CDR3 consists of 15 residues. The CDR3 here is CASSYSTDGPATQYF. CDR3 nucleotide sequence: TGTGCCAGCAGTTACTCGACAGATGGGCCCGCAACCCAGTACTTC.

The sample holds one count of this clone. The chain recombines TRBV11-2 with TRBJ2-7; 7 bases agree with TRBD1. The trim removed 1 base at V and 3 bases at J, leaving 3 bases unmatched. The CDR3 contains 14 residues. Germline assignment: CDR1 SGHAT and CDR2 FQNNGV. CDR3 coding DNA: TGTGCCAGCAGCTTAGGACAGGGTGACTACGAGCAGTACTTC. Amino acids: CASSLGQGDYEQYF.

This chain connects TRBV6-4 to TRBJ2-1; no clear D gene. Trimming took 3 bases from V and 4 from J, leaving 22 bases between them. The CDR3 extends over 18 amino acids. CDR1 and CDR2 (germline): MRHNA, SNTAGT. For the CDR3, the DNA is TGTGCCAGCAGTGAACCCGGTGCCCGTGGCGGTTCATACAATGAGCAGTTCTTC. Residues: CASSEPGARGGSYNEQFF.

The sample holds a few counts of this clone. The chain carries TRBV27 and TRBJ2-5; TRBD1 agrees at 7 bases. The J call may not be correct, given that the DNA end is closer to TRBJ2-7. This CDR3 has 13 amino acids. In germline, CDR1 is MNHEY, CDR2 SMNVEV (reference sequence). CDR3 DNA sequence: TGTGCCAGCAGTCACCGACAGGGCGGCGAGCAGTACTTC. Protein: CASSHRQGGEQYF.